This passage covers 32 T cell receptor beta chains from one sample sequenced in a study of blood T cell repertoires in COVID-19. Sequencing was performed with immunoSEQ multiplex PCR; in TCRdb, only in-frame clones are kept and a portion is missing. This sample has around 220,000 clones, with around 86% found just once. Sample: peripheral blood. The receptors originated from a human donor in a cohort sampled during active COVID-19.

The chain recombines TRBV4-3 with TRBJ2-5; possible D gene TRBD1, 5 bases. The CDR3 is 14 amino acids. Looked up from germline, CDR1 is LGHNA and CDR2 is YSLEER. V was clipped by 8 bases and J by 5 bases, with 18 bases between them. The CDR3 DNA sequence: TGCGCCAGCTCCCGTGGGGCCGCCGGGGAGACCCAGTACTTC. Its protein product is CASSRGAAGETQYF.

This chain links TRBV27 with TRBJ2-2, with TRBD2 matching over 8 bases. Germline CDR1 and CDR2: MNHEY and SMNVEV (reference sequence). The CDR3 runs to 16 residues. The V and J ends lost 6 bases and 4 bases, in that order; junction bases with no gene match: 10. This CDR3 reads CASSPPASGRTGELFF. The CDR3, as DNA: TGTGCCAGCAGCCCTCCTGCTAGCGGGCGCACCGGGGAGCTGTTTTTT.

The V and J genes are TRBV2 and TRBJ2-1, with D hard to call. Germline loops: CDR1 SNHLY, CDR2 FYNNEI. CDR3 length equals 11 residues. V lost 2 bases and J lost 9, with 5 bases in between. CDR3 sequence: CASSESIEQFF. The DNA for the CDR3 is TGTGCCAGCAGTGAAAGCATTGAGCAGTTCTTC. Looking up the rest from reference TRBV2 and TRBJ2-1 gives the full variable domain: EPEVTQTPSHQVTQMGQEVILRCVPISNHLYFYWYRQILGQKVEFLVSFYNNEISEKSEIFDDQFSVERPDGSNFTLKIRSTKLEDSAMYFCASSESIEQFFGPGTRLTVL.

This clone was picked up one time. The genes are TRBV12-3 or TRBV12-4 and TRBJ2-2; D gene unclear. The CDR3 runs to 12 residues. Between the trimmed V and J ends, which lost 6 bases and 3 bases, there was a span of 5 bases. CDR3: CASSHYTGELFF. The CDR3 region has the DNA TGTGCCAGCAGCCACTACACCGGGGAGCTGTTTTTT.

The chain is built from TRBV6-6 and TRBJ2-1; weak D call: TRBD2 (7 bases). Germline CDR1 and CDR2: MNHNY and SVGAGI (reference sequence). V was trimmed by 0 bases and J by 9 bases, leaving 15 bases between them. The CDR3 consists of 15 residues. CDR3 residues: CASSYSNAGAGEQFF. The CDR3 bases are TGTGCCAGCAGTTACTCGAACGCGGGGGCGGGTGAGCAGTTCTTC.

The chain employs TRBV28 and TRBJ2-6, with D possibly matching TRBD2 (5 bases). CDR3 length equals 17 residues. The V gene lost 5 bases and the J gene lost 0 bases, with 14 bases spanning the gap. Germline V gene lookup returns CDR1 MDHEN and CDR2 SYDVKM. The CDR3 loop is CASSIPDFPSGANVLTF. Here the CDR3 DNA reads TGTGCCAGCAGTATACCGGACTTCCCCTCTGGGGCCAACGTCCTGACTTTC.

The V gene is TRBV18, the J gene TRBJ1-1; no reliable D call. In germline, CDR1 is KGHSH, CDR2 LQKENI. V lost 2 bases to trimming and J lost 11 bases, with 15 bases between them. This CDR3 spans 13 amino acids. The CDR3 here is CASSPGLETGAFF. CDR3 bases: TGTGCCAGCTCACCAGGTTTGGAGACTGGTGCTTTCTTT.

CDR3 DNA sequence: TGTGCCTGGAAAGAGGGCCTGTCGGGGCCCCAGCATTTT. Residues: CAWKEGLSGPQHF. The gene calls are TRBV30 and TRBJ1-5; no definite D call. The V gene's germline CDR1 is GTSNPN and CDR2 SVGIG (reference sequence). V was shortened by 4 bases and J by 9 bases, with 16 bases between the two germline ends. This CDR3 region has 13 residues. The entire variable domain, with the rest obtained from reference TRBV30 and TRBJ1-5, is as follows: SQTIHQWPATLVQPVGSPLSLECTVEGTSNPNLYWYRQAAGRGLQLLFYSVGIGQISSEVPQNLSASRPQDRQFILSSKKLLLSDSGFYLCAWKEGLSGPQHFGDGTRLSIL.

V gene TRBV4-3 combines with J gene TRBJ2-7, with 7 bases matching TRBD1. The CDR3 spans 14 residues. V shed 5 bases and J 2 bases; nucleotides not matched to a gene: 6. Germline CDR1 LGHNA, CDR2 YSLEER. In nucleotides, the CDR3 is TGCGCCAGCAGCTCCCGGCAGGGGGCCTACGAGCAGTACTTC. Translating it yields CASSSRQGAYEQYF.

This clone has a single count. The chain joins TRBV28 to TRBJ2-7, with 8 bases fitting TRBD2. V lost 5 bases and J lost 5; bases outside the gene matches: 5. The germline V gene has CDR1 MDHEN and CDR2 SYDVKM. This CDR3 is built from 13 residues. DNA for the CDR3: TGTGCCAGCAGTCCACCCGGGGGGGACGAGCAGTACTTC. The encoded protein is CASSPPGGDEQYF.

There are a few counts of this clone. CDR3 amino acids: CASSQGVMNTEAFF. CDR3 coding DNA: TGCGCCAGCAGCCAAGGCGTTATGAACACTGAAGCTTTCTTT. This chain joins TRBV4-1 and TRBJ1-1; D unclear. The CDR3 has 14 amino acids. Germline CDR1 is MGHRA and CDR2 is YSYEKL. V was clipped by 1 base and J by 0 bases, with 6 bases between them.

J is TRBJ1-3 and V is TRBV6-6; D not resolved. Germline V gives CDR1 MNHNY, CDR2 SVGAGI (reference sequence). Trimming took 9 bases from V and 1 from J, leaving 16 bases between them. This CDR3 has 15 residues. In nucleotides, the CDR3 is TGTGCCAGTCGGGTTGAGGGCCTATCTGGAAACACCATATATTTT. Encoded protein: CASRVEGLSGNTIYF.

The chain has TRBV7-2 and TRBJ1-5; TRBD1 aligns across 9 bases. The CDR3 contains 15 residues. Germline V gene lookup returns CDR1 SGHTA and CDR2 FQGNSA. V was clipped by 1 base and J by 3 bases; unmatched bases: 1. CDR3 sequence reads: CASSLGDRVNQPQHF. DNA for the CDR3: TGTGCCAGCAGCTTAGGGGACAGGGTCAATCAGCCCCAGCATTTT.

This CDR3 reads CASSDWEVGDQYF. The CDR3 coding sequence is TGCGCCAGCAGTGATTGGGAGGTTGGCGACCAGTACTTC. The V and J genes are TRBV10-2 and TRBJ2-5; a weak D match, TRBD2 (6 bases). This CDR3 contains 13 residues. The V gene's germline CDR1 is WSHSY and CDR2 SAAADI. V was cut by 3 bases and J by 10 bases, with 15 bases left in between.

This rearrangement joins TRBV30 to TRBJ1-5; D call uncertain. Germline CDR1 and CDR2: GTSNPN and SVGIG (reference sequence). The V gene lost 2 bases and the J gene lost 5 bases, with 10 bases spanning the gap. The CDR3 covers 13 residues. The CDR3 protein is CAWSRDEDQPQHF. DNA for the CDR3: TGTGCCTGGAGTAGAGATGAGGATCAGCCCCAGCATTTT.

The CDR3 DNA reads as TGTGCCAGCAGCGTGGGGCCAGGGAGGGGTACATATGGCTACACCTTC. Protein product: CASSVGPGRGTYGYTF. V is TRBV9 and J is TRBJ1-2; D may be TRBD1 (5 bases). This CDR3 has 16 amino acids. Germline V gene data show CDR1 as SGDLS and CDR2 as YYNGEE. With 2 bases removed from V and 5 bases from J, the gap between germline ends came to 19 bases.

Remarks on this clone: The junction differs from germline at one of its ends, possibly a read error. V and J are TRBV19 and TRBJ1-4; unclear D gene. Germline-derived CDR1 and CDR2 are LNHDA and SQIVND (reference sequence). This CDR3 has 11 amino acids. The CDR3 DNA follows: TGTGCCAGTAGTGTGGAGCTTATTTGGGTATTT. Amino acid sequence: CASSVELIWVF.

DNA for the CDR3: TGCGCCAGCAGGGAACAGGGATCAGGCTCCTACGAGCAGTACTTC. Its protein product is CASREQGSGSYEQYF. The J gene is TRBJ2-7, the V gene TRBV5-1; possibly TRBD1 for D (6 bases). The germline V gene encodes CDR1 SGHRS and CDR2 YFSETQ. Trimming removed 5 bases at V and 0 bases at J, with 15 bases between. CDR3 length: 15 residues.

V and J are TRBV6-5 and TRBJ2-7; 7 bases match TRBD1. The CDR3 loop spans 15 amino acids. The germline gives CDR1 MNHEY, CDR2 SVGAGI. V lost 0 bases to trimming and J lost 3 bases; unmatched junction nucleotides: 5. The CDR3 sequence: CASSYSVGQSYEQYF. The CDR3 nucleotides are TGTGCCAGCAGTTACTCAGTGGGACAGAGCTACGAGCAGTACTTC.

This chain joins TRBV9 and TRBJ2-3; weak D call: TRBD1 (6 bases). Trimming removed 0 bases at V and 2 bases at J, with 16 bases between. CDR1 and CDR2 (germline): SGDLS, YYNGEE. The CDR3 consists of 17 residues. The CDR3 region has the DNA TGTGCCAGCAGCGTAGGTGCTAGCAGGGGATTCACAGATACGCAGTATTTT. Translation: CASSVGASRGFTDTQYF.

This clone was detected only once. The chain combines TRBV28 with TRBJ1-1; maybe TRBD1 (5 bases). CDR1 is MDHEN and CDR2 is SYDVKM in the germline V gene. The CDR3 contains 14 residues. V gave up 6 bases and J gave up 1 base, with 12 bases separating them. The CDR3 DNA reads TGTGCCAGCAGACTAACTCAGGGGAACACTGAAGCTTTCTTT. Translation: CASRLTQGNTEAFF.

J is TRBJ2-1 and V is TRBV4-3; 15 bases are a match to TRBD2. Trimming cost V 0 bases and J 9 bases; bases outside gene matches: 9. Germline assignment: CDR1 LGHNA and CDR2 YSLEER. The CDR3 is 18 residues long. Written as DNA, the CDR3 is TGCGCCAGCAGCCAAGATAGGTGGACTAGCGGGAGGGCTGGTGAGCAGTTCTTC. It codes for CASSQDRWTSGRAGEQFF.

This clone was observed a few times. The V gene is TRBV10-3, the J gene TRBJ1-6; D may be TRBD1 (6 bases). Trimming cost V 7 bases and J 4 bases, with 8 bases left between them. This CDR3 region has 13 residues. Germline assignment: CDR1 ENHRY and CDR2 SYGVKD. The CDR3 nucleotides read TGTGCCATCAATGGACAGTATAATTCACCCCTCCACTTT. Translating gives CAINGQYNSPLHF.

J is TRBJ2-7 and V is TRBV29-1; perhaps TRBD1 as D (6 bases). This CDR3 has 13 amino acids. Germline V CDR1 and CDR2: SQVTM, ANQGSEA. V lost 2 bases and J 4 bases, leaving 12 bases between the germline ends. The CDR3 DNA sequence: TGCAGCGTTGAAAGCCAGGGGATTTACGAGCAGTACTTC. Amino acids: CSVESQGIYEQYF.

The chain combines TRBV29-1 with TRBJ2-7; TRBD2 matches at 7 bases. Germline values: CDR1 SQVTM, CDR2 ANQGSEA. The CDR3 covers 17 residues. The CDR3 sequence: CTSRRLPIREGSYEQYF. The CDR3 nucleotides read TGCACATCCCGGCGGCTCCCTATCAGGGAGGGCTCCTACGAGCAGTACTTC.

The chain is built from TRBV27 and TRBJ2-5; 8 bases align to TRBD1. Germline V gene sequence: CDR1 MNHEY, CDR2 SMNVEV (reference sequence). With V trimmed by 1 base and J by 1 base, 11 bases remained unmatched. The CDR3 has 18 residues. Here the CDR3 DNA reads TGTGCCAGCAGTTTATTATCACCGGGACAGGTATGCCAAGAGACCCAGTACTTC. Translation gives CASSLLSPGQVCQETQYF.

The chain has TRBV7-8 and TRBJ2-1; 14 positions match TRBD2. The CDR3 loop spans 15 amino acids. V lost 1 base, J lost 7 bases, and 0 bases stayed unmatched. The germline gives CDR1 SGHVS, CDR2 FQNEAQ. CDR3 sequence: CASSLGTSGRNEQFF. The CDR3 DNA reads TGTGCCAGCAGCTTAGGGACTAGCGGGAGGAATGAGCAGTTCTTC.

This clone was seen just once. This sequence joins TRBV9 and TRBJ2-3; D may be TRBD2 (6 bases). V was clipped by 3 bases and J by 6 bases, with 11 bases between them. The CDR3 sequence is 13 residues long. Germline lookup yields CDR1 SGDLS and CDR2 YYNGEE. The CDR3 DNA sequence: TGTGCCAGCAGCGGACTAGGGTCCGATACGCAGTATTTT. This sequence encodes CASSGLGSDTQYF.

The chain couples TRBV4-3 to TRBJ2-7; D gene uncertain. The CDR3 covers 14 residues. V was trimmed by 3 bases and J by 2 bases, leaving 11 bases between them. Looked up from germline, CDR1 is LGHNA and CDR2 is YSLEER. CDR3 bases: TGCGCCAGCAGCCAGCGAGACGGAGCCTACGAGCAGTACTTC. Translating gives CASSQRDGAYEQYF.

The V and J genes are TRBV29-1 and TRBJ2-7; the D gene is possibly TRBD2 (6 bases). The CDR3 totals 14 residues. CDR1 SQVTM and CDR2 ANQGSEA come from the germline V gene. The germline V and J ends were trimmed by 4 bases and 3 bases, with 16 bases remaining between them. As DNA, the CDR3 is TGCAGCGTTGTTGACAGCGGGCAGGGCTACGAGCAGTACTTC. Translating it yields CSVVDSGQGYEQYF.

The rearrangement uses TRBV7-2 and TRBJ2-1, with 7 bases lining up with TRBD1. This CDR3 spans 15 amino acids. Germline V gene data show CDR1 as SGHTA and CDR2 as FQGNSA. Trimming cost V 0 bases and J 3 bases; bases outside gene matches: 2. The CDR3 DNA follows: TGTGCCAGCAGCTTAGCAGGGGGCAACTACAATGAGCAGTTCTTC. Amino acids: CASSLAGGNYNEQFF.

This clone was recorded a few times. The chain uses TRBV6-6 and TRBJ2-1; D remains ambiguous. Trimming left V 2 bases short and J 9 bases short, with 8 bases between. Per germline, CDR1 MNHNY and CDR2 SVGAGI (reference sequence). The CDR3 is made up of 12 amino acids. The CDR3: CASSYPEFEQFF. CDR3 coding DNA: TGTGCCAGCAGTTACCCCGAGTTTGAGCAGTTCTTC.